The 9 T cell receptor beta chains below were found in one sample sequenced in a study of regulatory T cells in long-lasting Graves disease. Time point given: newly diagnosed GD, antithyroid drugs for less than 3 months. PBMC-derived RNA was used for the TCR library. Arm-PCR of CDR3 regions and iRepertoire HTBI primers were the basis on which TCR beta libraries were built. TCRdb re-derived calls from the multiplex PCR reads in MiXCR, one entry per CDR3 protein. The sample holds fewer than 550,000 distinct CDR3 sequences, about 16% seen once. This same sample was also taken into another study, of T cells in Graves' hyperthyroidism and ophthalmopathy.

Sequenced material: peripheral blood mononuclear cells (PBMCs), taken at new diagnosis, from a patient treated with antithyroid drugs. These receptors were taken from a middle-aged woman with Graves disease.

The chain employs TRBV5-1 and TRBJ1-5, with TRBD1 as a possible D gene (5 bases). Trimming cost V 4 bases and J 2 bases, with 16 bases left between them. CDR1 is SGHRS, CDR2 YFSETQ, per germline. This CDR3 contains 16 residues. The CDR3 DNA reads TGCGCCAGCAGCCCCACGCGGAGGGGAGGCAATCAGCCCCAGCATTTT. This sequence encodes CASSPTRRGGNQPQHF.

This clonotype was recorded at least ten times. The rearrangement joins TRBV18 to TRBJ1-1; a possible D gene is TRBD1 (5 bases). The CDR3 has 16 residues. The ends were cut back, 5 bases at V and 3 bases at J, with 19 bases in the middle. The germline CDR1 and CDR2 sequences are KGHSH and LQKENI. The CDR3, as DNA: TGTGCCAGCTCATCGACGGTAGGGGCGAGGGACACTGAAGCTTTCTTT. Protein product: CASSSTVGARDTEAFF.

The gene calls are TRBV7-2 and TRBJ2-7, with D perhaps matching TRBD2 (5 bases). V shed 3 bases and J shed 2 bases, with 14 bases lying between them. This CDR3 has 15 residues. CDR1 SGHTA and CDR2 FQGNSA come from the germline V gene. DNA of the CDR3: TGTGCCAGCAGCTTGACCCCCGGGGAGACCTACGAGCAGTACTTC. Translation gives CASSLTPGETYEQYF.

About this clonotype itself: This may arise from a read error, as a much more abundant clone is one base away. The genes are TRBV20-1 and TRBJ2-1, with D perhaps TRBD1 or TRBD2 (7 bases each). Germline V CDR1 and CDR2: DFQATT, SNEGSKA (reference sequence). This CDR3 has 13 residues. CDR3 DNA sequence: TGCAGTGCTCCCAGGGGGGGATACTATGAGCAGTCCTTC. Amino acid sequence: CSAPRGGYYEQSF.

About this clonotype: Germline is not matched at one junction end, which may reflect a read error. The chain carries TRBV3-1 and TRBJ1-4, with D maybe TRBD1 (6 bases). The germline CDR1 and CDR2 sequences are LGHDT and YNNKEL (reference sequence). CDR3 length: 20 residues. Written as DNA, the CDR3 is TGTGCCAGCAGCCAAGATCCGTGGACAGACCCTCCCGGAACTAATGAAAGACTGTTTTTT. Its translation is CASSQDPWTDPPGTNERLFF.

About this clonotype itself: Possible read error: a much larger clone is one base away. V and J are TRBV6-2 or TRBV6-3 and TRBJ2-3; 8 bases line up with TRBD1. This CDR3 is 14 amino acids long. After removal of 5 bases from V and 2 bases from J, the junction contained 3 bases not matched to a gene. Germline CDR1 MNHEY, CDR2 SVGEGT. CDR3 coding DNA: TGTGCCAGCAGTAAGACAGGGGCCACAGATACGCAGTATTTT. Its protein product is CASSKTGATDTQYF.

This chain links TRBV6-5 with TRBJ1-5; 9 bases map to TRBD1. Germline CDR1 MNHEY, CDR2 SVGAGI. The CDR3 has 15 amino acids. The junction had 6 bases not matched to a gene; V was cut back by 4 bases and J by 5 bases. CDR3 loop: CASSLQGALDQPQHF. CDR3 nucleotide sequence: TGTGCCAGCAGTTTACAGGGGGCCTTAGATCAGCCCCAGCATTTT.

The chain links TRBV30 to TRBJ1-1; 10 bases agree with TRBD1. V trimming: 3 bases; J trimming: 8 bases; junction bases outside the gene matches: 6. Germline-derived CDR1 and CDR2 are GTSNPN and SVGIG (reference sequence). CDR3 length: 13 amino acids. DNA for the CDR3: TGTGCCTGGAGGCGACAGGGGGCAGTGGAAGCTTTCTTT. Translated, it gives CAWRRQGAVEAFF.

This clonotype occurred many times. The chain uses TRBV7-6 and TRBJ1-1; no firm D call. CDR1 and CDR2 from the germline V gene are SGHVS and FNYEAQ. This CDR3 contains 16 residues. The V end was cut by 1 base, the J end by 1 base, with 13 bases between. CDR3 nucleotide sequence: TGTGCCAGCAGCTTAGAGCCCCTGAGCAGGAACACTGAAGCTTTCTTT. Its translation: CASSLEPLSRNTEAFF.